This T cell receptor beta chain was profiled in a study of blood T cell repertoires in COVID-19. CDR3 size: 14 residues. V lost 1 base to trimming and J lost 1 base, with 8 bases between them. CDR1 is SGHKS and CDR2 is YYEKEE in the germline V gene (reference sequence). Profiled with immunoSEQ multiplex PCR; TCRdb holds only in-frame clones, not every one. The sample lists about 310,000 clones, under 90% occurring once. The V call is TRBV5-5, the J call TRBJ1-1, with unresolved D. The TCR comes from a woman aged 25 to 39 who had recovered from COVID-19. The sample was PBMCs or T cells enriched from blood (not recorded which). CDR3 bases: TGTGCCAGCAGCTTGTCCGAAGCGAACACTGAAGCTTTCTTT. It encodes CASSLSEANTEAFF.